This is a list of T cell receptor beta chains from one sample in a study of tumor and adjacent non-tumor tissue in lung cancer. TCRdb re-analysed the multiplex PCR reads in MiXCR, keeping a single row per CDR3 protein. The sample includes about 200,000 distinct CDR3 sequences, 60% to 85% of them seen just once. What was sequenced was lung tumor tissue. The receptors shown here come from a man between 60 and 75 years old with non-small cell lung cancer. The CDR3 runs from the conserved cysteine through the conserved F or W. Fields, in order: V gene, clone size, CDR3 protein. Clone sizes are given selectively: once, few, many, or a class where the clone is expanded.

TRBV30 | NA | CAWRGGATNEKLFF
TRBV11-2 | NA | CACSLIVGSGGSYEHYF
TRBV12-3/TRBV12-4 | many | CASSDSWAKNIQYF
TRBV20-1 | NA | CSAMGTSWEDTDAQYF
TRBV29-1 | NA | CSVLGTGVTGCTF
TRBV29-1 | NA | CSVLTQGTQYF
TRBV14 | NA | CASSRGVGNEKLFF
TRBV12-3/TRBV12-4 | few | CASSLDRVGELFF
TRBV28 | NA | CASSSTGTGAYEQYF
TRBV5-1 | NA | CASNNRASEAFF
TRBV11-1 | NA | CASSLRKEITEVFF
TRBV11-2 | once | CASGTTSGRGNEHFF
TRBV10-2 | NA | CASSRELAVGAHEQYF
TRBV4-1 | many | CASSQFLSPVSADYGYTF
TRBV6-6 | NA | CASRPTGVSYGYTF
TRBV20-1 | NA | CSASWTNSYEQYF
TRBV13 | NA | CASSLTGTSYTGELFF
TRBV4-2 | NA | CASNLKARDSSEGYTF
TRBV10-2 | NA | CDSTLVGGNTGELFF
TRBV20-1 | NA | CSAIVGLQETQYF
TRBV12-3/TRBV12-4 | NA | CASSPRGVDSNQPQHF
TRBV12-3/TRBV12-4 | few | CASSPDWGADGYTF
TRBV6-5 | many | CASSYSLAGHNEQFF
TRBV5-1 | NA | CASSADNSNNEQFF
TRBV28 | NA | CASILGWADNQPQHF
TRBV6-1 | many | CATREGTSQPQHF
TRBV20-1 | few | CSPEVSDPHRYNEQFF